Listed below are T cell receptor beta chains from one sample, sequenced in a study of blood T cell repertoires in COVID-19. The method was immunoSEQ multiplex PCR; TCRdb's version includes in-frame clones alone and lacks a portion of them. The profile covers 90,000 to 120,000 clones, with less than 75% appearing a single time and around 1.9% taken by the ten largest. Input material: peripheral blood. The receptors here all came from a woman between 40 and 55 years old with acute or convalescent COVID-19. Each CDR3 is given with its conserved first and last residue. D genes are given only for firm matches. Part of the rows lack a size; the others show once, few, many or a class for expanded clones.

CASSQASWEANTGELFF	TGTGCCAGCAGCCAAGCCTCATGGGAGGCGAACACCGGGGAGCTGTTTTTT	.	.	TRBV4-2	TRBJ2-2
CASSYSGRGGHEQFF	TGTGCCAGCAGTTACTCGGGGCGGGGGGGCCATGAGCAGTTCTTC	TRBD2	.	TRBV6-5	TRBJ2-1
CASSPTTGVDTEAFF	TGTGCCAGCTCACCCACAACAGGGGTAGACACTGAAGCTTTCTTT	TRBD1	.	TRBV18	TRBJ1-1
CATSDADREYGYTF	TGTGCCACCAGTGATGCTGACAGGGAGTATGGCTACACCTTC	TRBD1	once	TRBV24-1	TRBJ1-2
CASRGETTYNEQFF	TGTGCCAGCAGGGGAGAGACAACCTACAATGAGCAGTTCTTC	.	.	TRBV2	TRBJ2-1
CASSSDRTYEQYF	TGTGCCAGCAGTTCGGACAGGACCTACGAGCAGTACTTC	TRBD1	.	TRBV2	TRBJ2-7
CARAESGQASYEQYF	TGCGCCAGAGCAGAATCGGGACAGGCATCCTACGAGCAGTACTTC	TRBD1	.	TRBV10-1	TRBJ2-7
CASSRLAAYDTQYF	TGTGCCAGCAGCAGACTTGCCGCATACGATACGCAGTATTTT	.	.	TRBV6-2/TRBV6-3	TRBJ2-3
CASSSRTDTQYF	TGTGCCAGTAGTTCCCGGACAGATACGCAGTATTTT	.	.	TRBV19	TRBJ2-3
CASSFPLYYGYTF	TGTGCCAGCAGTTTTCCTCTTTACTATGGCTACACCTTC	.	.	TRBV12-3/TRBV12-4	TRBJ1-2
CASSSIGRGWETQYF	TGTGCCAGCAGTTCTATCGGGAGGGGGTGGGAGACCCAGTACTTC	TRBD2	.	TRBV28	TRBJ2-5
CASSLAGELFF	TGTGCCAGCAGTTTAGCCGGGGAGCTGTTTTTT	.	.	TRBV6-6	TRBJ2-2
CATSDFGGGVNTGELFF	TGTGCCACCAGTGATTTCGGCGGGGGGGTGAACACCGGGGAGCTGTTTTTT	TRBD2	few	TRBV24-1	TRBJ2-2
CASSPGTGTGSHEQYF	TGTGCCAGCAGCCCCGGAACCGGGACAGGGAGTCACGAGCAGTACTTC	TRBD1	.	TRBV11-3	TRBJ2-7
CASSSQGATNYGYTF	TGCGCCAGCAGCTCGCAGGGGGCTACTAACTATGGCTACACCTTC	TRBD1	.	TRBV5-1	TRBJ1-2
CASSFGQGAGTGELFF	TGTGCCAGCAGCTTCGGACAGGGGGCGGGAACCGGGGAGCTGTTTTTT	TRBD1	.	TRBV7-7	TRBJ2-2
CASSGQGAHINTGELFF	TGTGCCAGCAGTGGACAGGGGGCGCATATCAACACCGGGGAGCTGTTTTTT	TRBD1	once	TRBV25-1	TRBJ2-2
CASSSARNTDTQYF	TGCGCCAGCAGCTCGGCTAGGAACACAGATACGCAGTATTTT	.	.	TRBV5-1	TRBJ2-3
CASRIGQGNQPQHF	TGTGCCAGCAGAATTGGACAGGGGAATCAGCCCCAGCATTTT	TRBD1	.	TRBV6-1	TRBJ1-5
CAWSVERAVAQYF	TGTGCCTGGAGTGTAGAGCGGGCCGTGGCCCAGTACTTC	.	.	TRBV30	TRBJ2-5
CASGQLQGQGNYGYTF	TGTGCCAGCGGACAACTTCAGGGACAAGGCAACTATGGCTACACCTTC	.	.	TRBV28	TRBJ1-2
CASSPGVRPDTQYF	TGCGCCAGCAGCCCCGGGGTTCGACCAGATACGCAGTATTTT	.	few	TRBV5-1	TRBJ2-3
CASSGGQYGYTF	TGTGCCAGCAGTGGAGGGCAGTATGGCTACACCTTC	.	.	TRBV28	TRBJ1-2
CASSRPTGGGDEQFF	TGTGCCAGCAGCCGCCCGACAGGGGGAGGGGATGAGCAGTTCTTC	TRBD1	.	TRBV2	TRBJ2-1
CAWSLTSASTDTQYF	TGTGCCTGGAGCTTAACTAGCGCTAGCACAGATACGCAGTATTTT	TRBD2	.	TRBV30	TRBJ2-3
CASRHRDRERNEQFF	TGTGCCAGCAGACATCGGGACAGGGAAAGAAATGAGCAGTTCTTC	TRBD1	.	TRBV6-5	TRBJ2-1
CASSPRGLGGGNTEAFF	TGTGCCAGCTCACCACGGGGCCTGGGGGGAGGGAACACTGAAGCTTTCTTT	.	.	TRBV18	TRBJ1-1
CASSVQKTDTQYF	TGCGCCAGCAGCGTCCAGAAAACAGATACGCAGTATTTT	.	.	TRBV4-3	TRBJ2-3
CAWRAGTGNTGELFF	TGTGCCTGGAGAGCCGGGACAGGGAACACCGGGGAGCTGTTTTTT	TRBD1	few	TRBV30	TRBJ2-2
CAWTERGNEQFF	TGTGCCTGGACCGAGCGGGGGAATGAGCAGTTCTTC	TRBD2	.	TRBV30	TRBJ2-1
CASRVRQGGLMNTEAFF	TGTGCCAGTAGGGTGCGACAGGGGGGGCTTATGAACACTGAAGCTTTCTTT	TRBD1	.	TRBV19	TRBJ1-1
CAWRLSGGDNEQFF	TGTGCCTGGCGATTAAGCGGGGGGGACAATGAGCAGTTCTTC	TRBD2	few	TRBV30	TRBJ2-1